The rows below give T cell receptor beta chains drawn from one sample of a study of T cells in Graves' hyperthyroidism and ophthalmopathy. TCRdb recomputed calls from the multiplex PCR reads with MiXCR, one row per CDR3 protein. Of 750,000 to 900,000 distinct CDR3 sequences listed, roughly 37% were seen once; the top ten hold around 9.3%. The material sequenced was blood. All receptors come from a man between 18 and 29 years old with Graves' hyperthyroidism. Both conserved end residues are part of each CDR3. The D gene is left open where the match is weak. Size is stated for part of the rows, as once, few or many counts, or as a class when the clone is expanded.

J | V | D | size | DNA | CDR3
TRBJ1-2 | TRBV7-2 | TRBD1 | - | TGTGCCAGCAGCCTGGACAGGGCGGTTTCAAGTGGCTACACCTTC | CASSLDRAVSSGYTF
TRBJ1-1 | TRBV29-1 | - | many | TGCAGCGTTGAATATAGGGGTGGTGAAGCTTTCTTT | CSVEYRGGEAFF
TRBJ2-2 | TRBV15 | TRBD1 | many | TGTGCCACCAGCAAAAACAGGGGGAACACCGGGGAGCTGTTTTTT | CATSKNRGNTGELFF
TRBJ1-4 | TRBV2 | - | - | TGTGCCAGCAGGGGGACGGGGCCTGAAAAACTGTTTTTT | CASRGTGPEKLFF
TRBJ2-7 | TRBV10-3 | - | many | TGTGCCATCAGTGGCCAGAATGCCGAAGGCGAGCAGTACTTC | CAISGQNAEGEQYF
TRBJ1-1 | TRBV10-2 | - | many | TGCGCCAGCAGTCCAGCTAACACTGAAGCTTTCTTT | CASSPANTEAFF
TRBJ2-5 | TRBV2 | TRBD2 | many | TGTGCCAGCAGTGAGGCAACCTCCACTAGCGATACCTACTTC | CASSEATSTSDTYF
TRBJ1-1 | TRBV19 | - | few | TGTGCCAGTAGTCGTGGAGGGGGGGCCACTGAAGCTTTCTTT | CASSRGGGATEAFF
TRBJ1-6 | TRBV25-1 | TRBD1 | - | TGTGCCAGCAGCCAGGGGGGGTTCAATTCACCCCTCCACTTT | CASSQGGFNSPLHF
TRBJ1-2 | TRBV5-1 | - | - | TGCGCCAGCAGCTCGGAGGGCTATGTTTATGGCTACACCTTC | CASSSEGYVYGYTF
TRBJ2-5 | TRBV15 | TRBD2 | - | TGTGCCACCAGCAGAGGGGGGACTAGCGGGGGGTACCAAGAGACCCAGTACTTC | CATSRGGTSGGYQETQYF
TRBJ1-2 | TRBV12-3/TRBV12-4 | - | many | TGTGCCAGCAGCCCCAACTGGCCGGACTTC | CASSPNWPDF
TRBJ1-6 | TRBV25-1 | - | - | TGTGCCAGCTTGGAGACAGACTCCTATAATTCACCCCTCCACTTT | CASLETDSYNSPLHF
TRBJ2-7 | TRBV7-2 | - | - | TGTGCCAGCAGCGCGGATCTCTACGAGCAGTACTTC | CASSADLYEQYF
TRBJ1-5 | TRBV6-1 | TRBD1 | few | TGTGCCAGCAGTGAAGCCGGGACAGGGAAACAGCCCCAGCATTTT | CASSEAGTGKQPQHF
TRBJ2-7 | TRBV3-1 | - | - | TGTGCCAGCAGCCAAGCGGGGTCTGCCTACGAGCAGTACTTC | CASSQAGSAYEQYF
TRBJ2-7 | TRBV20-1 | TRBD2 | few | TGCAGTGCCGCGGGGCCGGGACTAGGCGACTACGAGCAGTACTTC | CSAAGPGLGDYEQYF
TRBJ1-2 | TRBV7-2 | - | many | TGTGCCAGCAGCCCAACAGGGTCGAACTATGGCTACACCTTC | CASSPTGSNYGYTF
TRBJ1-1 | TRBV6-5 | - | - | TGTGCCAGCAGGTCGGCAGGGAGGACTGAAGCTTTCTTT | CASRSAGRTEAFF
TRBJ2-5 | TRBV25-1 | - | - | TGTGCCAGCAGTGAAGGGGTTCAAGAGACCCAGTACTTC | CASSEGVQETQYF
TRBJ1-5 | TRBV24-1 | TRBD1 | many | TGTGCCACCAGTGACTCCGGGACAGGTTACAATCAGCCCCAGCATTTT | CATSDSGTGYNQPQHF
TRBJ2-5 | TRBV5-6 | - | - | TGTGCCAGCAGCTGGAAGAGGCTTGAGACCCAGTACTTC | CASSWKRLETQYF
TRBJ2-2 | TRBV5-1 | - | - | TGCGCCAGCAGCTTGGTGGTACAGTCCTCCGGGGAGCTGTTTTTT | CASSLVVQSSGELFF
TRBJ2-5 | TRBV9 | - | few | TGTGCCAGCAGCTTCAGGGAACAAGAGACCCAGTACTTC | CASSFREQETQYF
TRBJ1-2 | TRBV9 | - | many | TGTGCCAGCAGCGTAGACCCAGGGGATGGCTACACCTTC | CASSVDPGDGYTF
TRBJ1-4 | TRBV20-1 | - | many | TGCAGTGCCTCTTGGGGGTTAAATGAAAAACTGTTTTTT | CSASWGLNEKLFF
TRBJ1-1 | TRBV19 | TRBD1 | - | TGTGCCAGTAATGACAGGGGCACTGAAGCTTTCTTT | CASNDRGTEAFF
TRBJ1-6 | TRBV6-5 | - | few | TGTGCCAGCCGGTCTGACGGGACTTCACCCCTCCACTTT | CASRSDGTSPLHF
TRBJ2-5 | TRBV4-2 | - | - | TGTGCCAGCAGCCAAGATGCCGAATTTCAAGAGACCCAGTACTTC | CASSQDAEFQETQYF